This passage covers 24 T cell receptor beta chains from one sample sequenced in a study of blood T cell repertoires in COVID-19. Profiled with immunoSEQ multiplex PCR; TCRdb holds only in-frame clones, not every one. The table shows 70,000 or so clones, with 76% occurring only once. The source material was peripheral blood. The receptor source for this set is a man aged 55 to 70 with COVID-19, enrolled during active disease.

This clone was recorded a few times. The chain joins TRBV4-1 to TRBJ2-7; possibly TRBD1 for D (5 bases). The CDR3 loop spans 13 amino acids. The germline V and J ends were trimmed by 0 bases and 6 bases, with 9 bases remaining between them. From germline, CDR1 is MGHRA and CDR2 YSYEKL. CDR3 DNA: TGCGCCAGCAGCCAAGAAGTAGGGGCCGAGCAGTACTTC. It codes for CASSQEVGAEQYF.

This clone was seen a handful of times. The chain recombines TRBV4-2 with TRBJ2-1; D gene uncertain. Germline CDR1 LGHNA, CDR2 YNFKEQ. The CDR3 has 11 residues. The V end was cut by 1 base, the J end by 9 bases, with 4 bases between. CDR3 protein: CASSQGREQFF. CDR3 bases: TGTGCCAGCAGCCAAGGTCGTGAGCAGTTCTTC.

This clone was counted between two and nine times. This chain uses TRBV30 with TRBJ1-6; D is perhaps TRBD1 (6 bases). Looked up from germline, CDR1 is GTSNPN and CDR2 is SVGIG (reference sequence). The CDR3 totals 11 residues. The V end lost 4 bases, the J end lost 14 bases, and 12 bases lay between the germline ends. This chain's CDR3 is CAWTQGLALHF. DNA for the CDR3: TGTGCCTGGACTCAGGGGTTGGCCCTCCACTTT.

The rearrangement joins TRBV18 to TRBJ2-5; 8 nucleotides match TRBD2. Germline CDR1 KGHSH, CDR2 LQKENI. The CDR3 contains 15 residues. V lost 5 bases to trimming and J lost 2 bases; unmatched junction nucleotides: 7. CDR3 amino acids: CASSYRGGEQETQYF. The CDR3 DNA reads as TGTGCCAGCTCATATCGGGGGGGCGAGCAAGAGACCCAGTACTTC.

This clone appeared once. Other DNA sequences within the sample encode an identical CDR3. The chain uses TRBV6-5 and TRBJ2-3; possible D gene TRBD2, 7 bases. V lost 2 bases and J 1 base, leaving 10 bases between the germline ends. The CDR3 runs to 15 residues. Germline V gives CDR1 MNHEY, CDR2 SVGAGI. The chain's CDR3 is CASSYGGAGTDTQYF. In nucleotides, the CDR3 is TGTGCCAGCAGTTACGGGGGGGCTGGCACAGATACGCAGTATTTT.

The chain has TRBV19 and TRBJ2-1; 8 bases fit TRBD2. V lost 6 bases to trimming and J lost 10 bases; unmatched junction nucleotides: 11. Germline values: CDR1 LNHDA, CDR2 SQIVND (reference sequence). The CDR3 contains 14 residues. CDR3 nucleotides: TGTGCCAGTAGCATACTAGGGCGGGAGGCGGAGCAGTTCTTC. It translates to CASSILGREAEQFF.

The chain joins TRBV5-1 to TRBJ2-5, with TRBD1 matching 7 bases. The CDR3 runs to 13 residues. Germline V lookup: CDR1 SGHRS, CDR2 YFSETQ. The V gene end was trimmed by 4 bases and the J gene end by 5 bases; junction bases not matched to a gene: 5. This CDR3 is CASSLTGYETQYF. For the CDR3, the DNA is TGCGCCAGCAGCCTGACAGGGTACGAGACCCAGTACTTC. The complete variable domain, with remaining parts taken from reference TRBV5-1 and TRBJ2-5, reads KAGVTQTPRYLIKTRGQQVTLSCSPISGHRSVSWYQQTPGQGLQFLFEYFSETQRNKGNFPGRFSGRQFSNSRSEMNVSTLELGDSALYLCASSLTGYETQYFGPGTRLLVL.

The V call is TRBV2, the J call TRBJ1-2; no clear D gene. Germline V gene sequence: CDR1 SNHLY, CDR2 FYNNEI. Between the trimmed V and J ends, which lost 3 bases and 7 bases, there was a span of 24 bases. CDR3 length: 17 amino acids. CDR3 loop: CASSEERPRRRSGGYTF. The CDR3 bases are TGTGCCAGCAGTGAGGAAAGACCCAGGCGGAGGAGTGGTGGCTACACCTTC.

This clone was counted a single time. The chain recombines TRBV18 with TRBJ2-2; 12 bases agree with TRBD1. The CDR3 length is 18 residues. Germline trimming cut 3 bases from V and 7 bases from J; bases unmatched to any gene: 12. Germline V gives CDR1 KGHSH, CDR2 LQKENI. DNA of the CDR3: TGTGCCAGCTCACCGAACCAGAGGGACAGGGGGCAAGACGGGGAGCTGTTTTTT. Protein sequence: CASSPNQRDRGQDGELFF. The complete variable domain, with remaining parts taken from reference TRBV18 and TRBJ2-2, reads NAGVMQNPRHLVRRRGQEARLRCSPMKGHSHVYWYRQLPEEGLKFMVYLQKENIIDESGMPKERFSAEFPKEGPSILRIQQVVRGDSAAYFCASSPNQRDRGQDGELFFGEGSRLTVL.

The J gene is TRBJ2-3, the V gene TRBV15, with 9 nucleotides matching TRBD1. The length of the CDR3 is 14 residues. J gave up 3 bases and V 5 bases, and 3 bases lay outside the gene matches. Per the germline V gene, CDR1 is LNHNV and CDR2 is YYDKDF (reference sequence). The chain's CDR3 is CATSQDRGTDTQYF. The CDR3 DNA reads TGTGCCACCAGCCAAGACAGGGGGACAGATACGCAGTATTTT.

This clone has a handful of counts. V and J are TRBV4-2 and TRBJ1-6; 11 nucleotides agree with TRBD1. Looked up from germline, CDR1 is LGHNA and CDR2 is YNFKEQ. Trimming removed 3 bases from V and 8 bases from J; junction bases left unmatched: 3. The length of the CDR3 is 15 residues. CDR3 region: CASSQAGQGDSPLHF. CDR3 nucleotide sequence: TGTGCCAGCAGCCAGGCGGGACAGGGGGATTCACCCCTCCACTTT.

The rearrangement links TRBV3-1 (or the pseudogene TRBV3-2) to TRBJ2-2, with 13 bases matching TRBD2. The germline V gene has CDR1 LGHDT and CDR2 YNNKEL (reference sequence). This CDR3 region has 15 residues. V lost 3 bases to trimming and J lost 9 bases; unmatched junction nucleotides: 4. CDR3 DNA sequence: TGTGCCAGCAGCCACACTAGCGGGAGGGACCGGGAGCTGTTTTTT. Encoded protein: CASSHTSGRDRELFF.

V is TRBV6-4 and J is TRBJ2-7; D might be TRBD2 (5 bases). The CDR3 extends over 14 amino acids. Germline CDR1 is MRHNA and CDR2 is SNTAGT. V lost 6 bases and J lost 5, with 17 bases in between. CDR3 in amino acids: CASSVSPEGHEQYF. For the CDR3, the DNA is TGTGCCAGCAGCGTGAGCCCCGAGGGTCACGAGCAGTACTTC.

This sequence joins TRBV7-2 and TRBJ2-2; 9 bases match TRBD1. From germline, CDR1 is SGHTA and CDR2 FQGNSA. The trim removed 1 base at V and 5 bases at J, leaving 5 bases unmatched. This CDR3 has 16 residues. The CDR3 DNA sequence: TGTGCCAGCAGCTTAGACGGGACAGGGTCGACCGGGGAGCTGTTTTTT. It is translated as CASSLDGTGSTGELFF.

This clone has a handful of counts. This chain uses TRBV11-2 with TRBJ1-4, with 7 bases that match TRBD1. CDR1 and CDR2 (germline): SGHAT, FQNNGV. The length of the CDR3 is 14 residues. V trimming: 4 bases; J trimming: 7 bases; junction bases outside the gene matches: 6. The CDR3 nucleotides are TGTGCCAGCAGCTCCGACAGGGTTGTTGAAAAACTGTTTTTT. Translation gives CASSSDRVVEKLFF.

This chain uses TRBV5-1 with TRBJ2-7; TRBD1 agrees at 7 bases. The CDR3 consists of 14 residues. With 0 bases clipped from V and 5 bases from J, the junction kept 5 bases outside the gene matches. Germline loops: CDR1 SGHRS, CDR2 YFSETQ. CDR3 sequence: CASSLARQGDEQYF. The DNA for the CDR3 is TGCGCCAGCAGCTTGGCCCGACAGGGAGACGAGCAGTACTTC.

The J gene is TRBJ2-1, the V gene TRBV30; 11 nucleotides align to TRBD2. The junction had 9 bases not matched to a gene; V was cut back by 2 bases and J by 12 bases. This CDR3 contains 14 residues. Germline assignment: CDR1 GTSNPN and CDR2 SVGIG (reference sequence). The CDR3 nucleotides are TGTGCCTGGAGTACCACTAGCGGGAGTAGCGGGCAGTTCTTC. Translated: CAWSTTSGSSGQFF.

The V gene is TRBV29-1, the J gene TRBJ1-1, with no clear D. The germline V gene has CDR1 SQVTM and CDR2 ANQGSEA. The length of the CDR3 is 12 residues. V gave up 4 bases and J gave up 7 bases, with 13 bases separating them. The CDR3 spells CSVGQDHLEAFF. Here the CDR3 DNA reads TGCAGCGTTGGACAAGACCACCTTGAAGCTTTCTTT.

This clone was observed a few times. The V gene is TRBV10-1, the J gene TRBJ1-6; the match to TRBD1 covers 9 bases. CDR1 is WNHNN, CDR2 SYGVQD, per germline (reference sequence). This CDR3 comprises 14 residues. V shed 6 bases, J shed 9 bases, and the junction held 6 bases outside the gene matches. Written as DNA, the CDR3 is TGCGCCAGCAGCCCGGGACAGGGTGTTTCACCCCTCCACTTT. It codes for CASSPGQGVSPLHF.

The chain employs TRBV28 and TRBJ2-2, with 14 bases identical to TRBD2. The CDR3 loop spans 17 amino acids. V lost 10 bases, J lost 0 bases, and 7 bases stayed unmatched. Germline V gene sequence: CDR1 MDHEN, CDR2 SYDVKM. As DNA, the CDR3 is TGTGCCACCCTCGGGACTAGCGGGGGACCGAACACCGGGGAGCTGTTTTTT. Translating gives CATLGTSGGPNTGELFF.

V gene TRBV10-1 combines with J gene TRBJ2-1; D is undetermined. V lost 5 bases, J lost 9 bases, and 14 bases lay in between. The germline CDR1 and CDR2 sequences are WNHNN and SYGVQD (reference sequence). The CDR3 has 13 residues. CDR3 protein: CASSPKSSGEQFF. Written as DNA, the CDR3 is TGCGCCAGCAGTCCCAAATCTTCCGGTGAGCAGTTCTTC.

The CDR3 DNA reads as TGTGCCAGCAGCTTATGGGGGCGGACCAGCACAGATACGCAGTATTTT. This encodes CASSLWGRTSTDTQYF. V gene TRBV7-9 combines with J gene TRBJ2-3; D may be TRBD1 (6 bases). This CDR3 has 16 amino acids. V was clipped by 2 bases and J by 0 bases, with 12 bases between them. Germline CDR1 SEHNR, CDR2 FQNEAQ (reference sequence).

This clone is a singleton in its sample. The genes are TRBV19 and TRBJ2-1, with D possibly being TRBD1 (5 bases). The CDR3 consists of 15 residues. The V gene's germline CDR1 is LNHDA and CDR2 SQIVND (reference sequence). Trimming removed 3 bases from V and 6 bases from J, with 15 bases in between. CDR3 sequence: CASSIRGRAVNEQFF. DNA for the CDR3: TGTGCCAGTAGTATCCGAGGCAGGGCAGTCAATGAGCAGTTCTTC.

This sequence joins TRBV6-5 and TRBJ2-5, with 9 bases lining up with TRBD1. The CDR3 is 13 residues long. V trimming: 7 bases; J trimming: 5 bases; junction bases outside the gene matches: 5. Germline V gene data show CDR1 as MNHEY and CDR2 as SVGAGI. CDR3 sequence reads: CASNRDREETQYF. The CDR3 region has the DNA TGTGCCAGCAACAGGGACAGGGAGGAGACCCAGTACTTC.